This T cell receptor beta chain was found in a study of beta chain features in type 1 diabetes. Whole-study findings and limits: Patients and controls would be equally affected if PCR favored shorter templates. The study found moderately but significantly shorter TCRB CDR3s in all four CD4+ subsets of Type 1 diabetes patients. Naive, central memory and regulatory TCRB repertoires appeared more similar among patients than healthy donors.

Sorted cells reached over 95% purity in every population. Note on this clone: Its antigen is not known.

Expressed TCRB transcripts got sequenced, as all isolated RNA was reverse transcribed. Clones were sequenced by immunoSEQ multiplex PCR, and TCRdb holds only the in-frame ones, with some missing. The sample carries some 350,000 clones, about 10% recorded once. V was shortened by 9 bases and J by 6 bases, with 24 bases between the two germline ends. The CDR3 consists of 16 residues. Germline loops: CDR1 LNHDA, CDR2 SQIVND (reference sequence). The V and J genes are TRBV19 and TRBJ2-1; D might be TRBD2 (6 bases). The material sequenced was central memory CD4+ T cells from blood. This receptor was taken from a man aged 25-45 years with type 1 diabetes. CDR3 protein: CASTWDSLAGSNEQFF. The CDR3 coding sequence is TGTGCCAGCACTTGGGACTCCCTGGCAGGAAGCAATGAGCAGTTCTTC.